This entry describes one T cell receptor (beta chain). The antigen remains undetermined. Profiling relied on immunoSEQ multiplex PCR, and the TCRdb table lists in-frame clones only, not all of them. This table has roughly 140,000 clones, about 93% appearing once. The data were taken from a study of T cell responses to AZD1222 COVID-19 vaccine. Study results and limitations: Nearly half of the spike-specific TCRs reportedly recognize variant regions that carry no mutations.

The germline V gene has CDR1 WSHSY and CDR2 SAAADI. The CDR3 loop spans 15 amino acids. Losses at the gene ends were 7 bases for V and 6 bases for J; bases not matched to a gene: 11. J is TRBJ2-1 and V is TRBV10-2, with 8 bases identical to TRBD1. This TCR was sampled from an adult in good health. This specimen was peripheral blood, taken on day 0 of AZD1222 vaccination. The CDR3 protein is CASTSFYRGFNEQFF. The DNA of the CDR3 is TGCGCCAGCACCTCCTTCTACAGGGGGTTCAATGAGCAGTTCTTC.